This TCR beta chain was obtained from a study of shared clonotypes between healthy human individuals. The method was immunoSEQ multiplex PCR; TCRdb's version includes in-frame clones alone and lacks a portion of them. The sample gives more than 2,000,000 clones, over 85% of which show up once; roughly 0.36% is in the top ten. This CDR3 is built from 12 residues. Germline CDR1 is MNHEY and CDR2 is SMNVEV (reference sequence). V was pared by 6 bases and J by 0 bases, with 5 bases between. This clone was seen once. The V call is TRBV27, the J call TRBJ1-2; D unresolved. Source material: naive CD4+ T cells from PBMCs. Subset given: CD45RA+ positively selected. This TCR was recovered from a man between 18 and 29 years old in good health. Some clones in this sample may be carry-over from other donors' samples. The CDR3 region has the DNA TGTGCCAGCAGCCAAGCTAACTATGGCTACACCTTC. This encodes CASSQANYGYTF.